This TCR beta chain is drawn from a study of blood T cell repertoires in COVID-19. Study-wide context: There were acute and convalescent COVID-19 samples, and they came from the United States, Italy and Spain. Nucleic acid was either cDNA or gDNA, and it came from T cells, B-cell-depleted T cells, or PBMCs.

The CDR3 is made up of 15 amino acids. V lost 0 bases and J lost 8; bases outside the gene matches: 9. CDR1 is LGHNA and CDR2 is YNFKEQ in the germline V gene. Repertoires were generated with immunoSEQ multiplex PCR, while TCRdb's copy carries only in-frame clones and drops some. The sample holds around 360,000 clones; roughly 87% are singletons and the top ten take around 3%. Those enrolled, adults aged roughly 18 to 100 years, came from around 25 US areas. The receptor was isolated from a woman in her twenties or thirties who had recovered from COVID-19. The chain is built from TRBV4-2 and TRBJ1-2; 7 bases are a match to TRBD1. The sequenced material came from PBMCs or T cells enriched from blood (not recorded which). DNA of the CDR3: TGTGCCAGCAGCCAAGAACAGGGGCCCTATGGGGGCTACACCTTC. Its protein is CASSQEQGPYGGYTF.